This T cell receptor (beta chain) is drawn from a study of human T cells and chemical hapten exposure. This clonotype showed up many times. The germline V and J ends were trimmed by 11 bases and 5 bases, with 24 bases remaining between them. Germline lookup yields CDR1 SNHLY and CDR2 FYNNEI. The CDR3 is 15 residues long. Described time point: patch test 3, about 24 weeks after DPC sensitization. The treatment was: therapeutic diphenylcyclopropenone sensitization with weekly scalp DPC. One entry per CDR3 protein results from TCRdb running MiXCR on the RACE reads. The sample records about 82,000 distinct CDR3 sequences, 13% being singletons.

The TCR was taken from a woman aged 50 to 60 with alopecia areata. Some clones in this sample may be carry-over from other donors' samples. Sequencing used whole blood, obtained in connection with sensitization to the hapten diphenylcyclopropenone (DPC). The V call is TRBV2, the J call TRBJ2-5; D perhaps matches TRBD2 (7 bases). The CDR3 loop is CASLGGAGSKETQYF. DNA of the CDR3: TGTGCCTCCTTAGGGGGGGCAGGGAGTAAGGAGACCCAGTACTTC.